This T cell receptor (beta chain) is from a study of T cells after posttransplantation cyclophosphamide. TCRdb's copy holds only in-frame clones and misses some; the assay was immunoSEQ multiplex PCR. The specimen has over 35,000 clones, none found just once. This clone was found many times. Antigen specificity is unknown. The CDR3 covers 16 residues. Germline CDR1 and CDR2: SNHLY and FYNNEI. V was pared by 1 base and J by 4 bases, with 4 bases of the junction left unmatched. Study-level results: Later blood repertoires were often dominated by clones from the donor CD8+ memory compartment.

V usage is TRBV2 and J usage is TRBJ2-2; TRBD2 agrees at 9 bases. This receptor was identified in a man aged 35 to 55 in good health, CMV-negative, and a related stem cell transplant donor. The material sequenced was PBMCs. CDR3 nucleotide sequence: TGTGCCAGCAGTGAAGGCCTAGCGGGACCCACCGGGGAGCTGTTTTTT. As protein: CASSEGLAGPTGELFF.